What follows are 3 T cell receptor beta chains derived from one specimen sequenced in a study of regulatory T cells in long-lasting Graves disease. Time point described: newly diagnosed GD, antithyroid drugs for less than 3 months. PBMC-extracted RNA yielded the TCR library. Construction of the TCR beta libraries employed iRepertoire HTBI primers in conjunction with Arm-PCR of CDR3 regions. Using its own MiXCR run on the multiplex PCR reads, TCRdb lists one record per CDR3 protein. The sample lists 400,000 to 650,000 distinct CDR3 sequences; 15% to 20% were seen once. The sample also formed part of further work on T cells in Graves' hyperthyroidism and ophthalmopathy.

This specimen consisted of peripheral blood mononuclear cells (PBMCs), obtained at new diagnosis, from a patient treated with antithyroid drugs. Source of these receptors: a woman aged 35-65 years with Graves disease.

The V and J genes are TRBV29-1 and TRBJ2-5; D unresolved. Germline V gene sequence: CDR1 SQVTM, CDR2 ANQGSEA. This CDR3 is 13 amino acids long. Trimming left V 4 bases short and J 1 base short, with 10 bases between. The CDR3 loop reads CSVVGQAQETQYF. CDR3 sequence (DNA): TGCAGCGTTGTTGGGCAGGCCCAAGAGACCCAGTACTTC.

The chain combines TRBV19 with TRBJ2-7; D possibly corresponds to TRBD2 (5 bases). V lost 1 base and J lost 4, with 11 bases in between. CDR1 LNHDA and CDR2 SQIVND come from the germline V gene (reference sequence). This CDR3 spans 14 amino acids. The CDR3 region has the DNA TGTGCCAGTAGTATAGTTGGATGGGAGTACGAGCAGTACTTC. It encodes CASSIVGWEYEQYF. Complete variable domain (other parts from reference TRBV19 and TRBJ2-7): DGGITQSPKYLFRKEGQNVTLSCEQNLNHDAMYWYRQDPGQGLRLIYYSQIVNDFQKGDIAEGYSVSREKKESFPLTVTSAQKNPTAFYLCASSIVGWEYEQYFGPGTRLTVT.

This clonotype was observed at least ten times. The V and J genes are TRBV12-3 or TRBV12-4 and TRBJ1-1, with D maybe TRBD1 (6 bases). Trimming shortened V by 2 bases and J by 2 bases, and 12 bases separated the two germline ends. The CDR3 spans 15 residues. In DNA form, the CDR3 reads TGTGCCAGCAGTTTATTCGGGACACTAAACACTGAAGCTTTCTTT. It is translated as CASSLFGTLNTEAFF.